The 10 T cell receptor beta chains in this list originate from one sample, sequenced in a study of blood T cell repertoires in COVID-19 (dated by TCRdb to the early 2020s). The protocol used for the library was the immunoSEQ multiplex PCR assay. The table comes from immuneACCESS by way of TCRdb, which keeps in-frame sequences with V and J called. Part of the clones is missing from these tables; in studies checked, under half for an unresolved V gene and the rest for unknown reasons. The sample table shows roughly 230,000 clones, and nearly 85% are seen once. The ten largest clones take up more than 5.5% of the sample. Specimen: peripheral blood. Receptors were obtained from a human donor in a cohort sampled during active COVID-19.

This clone was observed a single time. This chain joins TRBV18 and TRBJ2-7; 14 positions agree with TRBD2. The J segment lost 3 bases and the V segment lost 0 bases, leaving 1 base of the junction unmatched. Germline CDR1 and CDR2: KGHSH and LQKENI. This CDR3 comprises 16 residues. CDR3 region: CASSPPGLAGVYEQYF. In DNA, the CDR3 is TGTGCCAGCTCACCACCGGGACTAGCGGGAGTCTACGAGCAGTACTTC.

J is TRBJ2-7 and V is TRBV7-9; 10 positions match TRBD2. Germline loops: CDR1 SEHNR, CDR2 FQNEAQ (reference sequence). V gave up 3 bases and J gave up 6 bases; unmatched junction bases: 2. This CDR3 spans 13 amino acids. The CDR3 reads CASSFRTSGEQYF. Written as DNA, the CDR3 is TGTGCCAGCAGCTTCAGGACTAGCGGCGAGCAGTACTTC.

The V call is TRBV2, the J call TRBJ2-7, with TRBD1 matching over 9 bases. Germline CDR1 SNHLY, CDR2 FYNNEI. The trim removed 6 bases at V and 3 bases at J, leaving 12 bases unmatched. This CDR3 spans 16 amino acids. The DNA for the CDR3 is TGTGCCAGCAGGCTGGGGACAGGGTTTTCCAACTACGAGCAGTACTTC. Its translation: CASRLGTGFSNYEQYF. Full variable domain (missing parts from reference TRBV2 and TRBJ2-7): EPEVTQTPSHQVTQMGQEVILRCVPISNHLYFYWYRQILGQKVEFLVSFYNNEISEKSEIFDDQFSVERPDGSNFTLKIRSTKLEDSAMYFCASRLGTGFSNYEQYFGPGTRLTVT.

The CDR3 reads CAISESIGTGKSEAFF. In DNA form, the CDR3 reads TGTGCCATCAGTGAGTCCATCGGGACAGGGAAAAGTGAAGCTTTCTTT. The chain uses TRBV10-3 and TRBJ1-1; 9 bases match TRBD1. The CDR3 spans 16 residues. The J segment lost 7 bases and the V segment lost 0 bases, leaving 9 bases of the junction unmatched. Germline CDR1 is ENHRY and CDR2 is SYGVKD.

V is TRBV4-2 and J is TRBJ2-5; weak D call: TRBD2 (6 bases). Germline V gene sequence: CDR1 LGHNA, CDR2 YNFKEQ. The CDR3 contains 17 residues. V was pared by 1 base and J by 0 bases, with 15 bases between. This CDR3 is CASSQGGTSSYQETQYF. The CDR3 region has the DNA TGTGCCAGCAGCCAAGGGGGAACTAGCTCGTACCAAGAGACCCAGTACTTC.

The V call is TRBV16, the J call TRBJ2-2, with TRBD1 as a possible D gene (6 bases). CDR3 size: 15 residues. CDR1 is KGHSY, CDR2 FQNENV, per germline. V was shortened by 5 bases and J by 4 bases, with 14 bases between the two germline ends. The CDR3 DNA is TGTGCCAGCAGCGCCGGGACACCCTTCACCGGGGAGCTGTTTTTT. Translated, it gives CASSAGTPFTGELFF.

The CDR3 sequence is CASSPSGGWYGYTF. The CDR3 DNA reads as TGTGCCAGCAGCCCGTCGGGGGGCTGGTATGGCTACACCTTC. The chain couples TRBV11-1 to TRBJ1-2; maybe TRBD1 (6 bases). This CDR3 is 14 amino acids long. In germline, CDR1 is SGHAT, CDR2 FQDESV (reference sequence). V was trimmed by 5 bases and J by 5 bases, leaving 15 bases between them.

The CDR3 nucleotides are TGTGCTAGTGGTTTGGTCCACGGGACAGGTTCCAATCAGCCCCAGCATTTT. This gives the protein CASGLVHGTGSNQPQHF. V usage is TRBV12-5 and J usage is TRBJ1-5; 8 nucleotides align to TRBD1. Germline-derived CDR1 and CDR2 are LGHNT and FRNRAP. The CDR3 runs to 17 residues. With V trimmed by 0 bases and J by 3 bases, 7 bases remained unmatched.

The chain has TRBV30 and TRBJ1-4; TRBD1 might be the D (5 bases). Trimming took 0 bases from V and 8 from J, leaving 13 bases between them. The CDR3 is 14 residues long. In germline, CDR1 is GTSNPN, CDR2 SVGIG (reference sequence). CDR3: CAWSVGRGREKLFF. CDR3 DNA: TGTGCCTGGAGTGTTGGGAGGGGTAGGGAAAAACTGTTTTTT.

The rearrangement uses TRBV11-2 and TRBJ2-1; no clear D gene. The CDR3 is 14 residues long. Per germline, CDR1 SGHAT and CDR2 FQNNGV. V was clipped by 5 bases and J by 2 bases, with 10 bases between them. The CDR3 DNA is TGTGCCAGCAGCCAACAGTTTACCTACAATGAGCAGTTCTTC. As protein: CASSQQFTYNEQFF.